The clone carrying this T cell receptor beta chain occurred a few times. Its antigen is unidentified. The time point: patch test 1, 2 weeks after DPC sensitization. As to treatment: therapeutic diphenylcyclopropenone sensitization with weekly scalp DPC. TCRdb called the RACE reads again in MiXCR, with one record for every CDR3 protein. The data hold roughly 70,000 distinct CDR3 sequences, with 7.5% to 10% observed a single time. These data originate in a study of human T cells and chemical hapten exposure. Points from the study as a whole: Correlating positively with patch test score were the PT1 expanded TCR counts.

The TCR was taken from a woman in her 40s with alopecia areata. Some clones in this sample may be carry-over from other donors' samples. Sequencing used whole blood, obtained in connection with sensitization to the hapten diphenylcyclopropenone (DPC).

The CDR3 spells CASSPDRLAGGREQFF. The CDR3 DNA sequence: TGTGCCAGCAGCCCCGACCGACTAGCGGGGGGGCGTGAGCAGTTCTTC. The J gene is TRBJ2-1, the V gene TRBV7-2, with 14 bases lining up with TRBD2. From germline, CDR1 is SGHTA and CDR2 FQGNSA. Unmatched junction bases numbered 9, after V lost 5 bases and J lost 9 bases. The CDR3 is made up of 16 amino acids.